The 14 T cell receptor beta chains below come from one sample, sequenced in a study of T cell responses to AZD1222 COVID-19 vaccine. Profiling relied on immunoSEQ multiplex PCR, and the TCRdb table lists in-frame clones only, not all of them. The table has tens of thousands of clones, approximately 90% seen once. The sequencing here drew on peripheral blood, taken 28 days after the second dose of the MenACWY control vaccine. Receptor source: an adult who received the MenACWY meningococcal vaccine as a control.

The chain recombines TRBV11-2 with TRBJ2-7, with TRBD2 identical over 8 bases. Germline V gene lookup returns CDR1 SGHAT and CDR2 FQNNGV. The CDR3 spans 15 residues. Trimming removed 0 bases from V and 6 bases from J; junction bases left unmatched: 7. This CDR3 reads CASSLEAGVLGEQYF. CDR3 sequence (DNA): TGTGCCAGCAGCTTAGAAGCGGGAGTACTTGGCGAGCAGTACTTC.

V gene TRBV19 combines with J gene TRBJ1-5; D might be TRBD1 (6 bases). The CDR3 has 15 residues. The V and J ends lost 10 bases and 0 bases respectively, with 16 bases between them. Germline assignment: CDR1 LNHDA and CDR2 SQIVND (reference sequence). The CDR3 region has the DNA TGTGCCACTCGCCGGACAGTTTATAGCAATCAGCCCCAGCATTTT. Translating it yields CATRRTVYSNQPQHF.

The V and J genes are TRBV18 and TRBJ1-1; no reliable D call. The CDR3 has 13 amino acids. Per the germline V gene, CDR1 is KGHSH and CDR2 is LQKENI. Trimming took 2 bases from V and 1 from J, leaving 5 bases between them. The CDR3: CASSPLGNTEAFF. The CDR3 DNA follows: TGTGCCAGCTCACCATTGGGGAACACTGAAGCTTTCTTT.

The chain recombines TRBV16 with TRBJ1-1; D is perhaps TRBD1 (6 bases). Germline V gene sequence: CDR1 KGHSY, CDR2 FQNENV. The CDR3 loop spans 14 amino acids. Trimming pared 4 bases from V and 6 bases from J, leaving 15 bases between. CDR3 residues: CASSLSGARPEAFF. CDR3 bases: TGTGCCAGCAGCCTCTCAGGGGCGAGACCTGAAGCTTTCTTT.

The V call is TRBV7-9, the J call TRBJ2-1, with D possibly being TRBD2 (5 bases). CDR3 length: 15 residues. V was clipped by 3 bases and J by 8 bases, with 17 bases between them. Germline V gene sequence: CDR1 SEHNR, CDR2 FQNEAQ (reference sequence). The CDR3 nucleotides are TGTGCCAGCAGCTTTGGACTGGAAGAGGGTCATGAGCAGTTCTTC. It translates to CASSFGLEEGHEQFF.

This clone came up once. V gene TRBV18 combines with J gene TRBJ2-3; no definite D call. V was clipped by 4 bases and J by 3 bases, with 2 bases between them. Germline CDR1 reads KGHSH; CDR2 reads LQKENI. The CDR3 sequence is 11 residues long. The CDR3 sequence: CASSLTDTQYF. In DNA form, the CDR3 reads TGTGCCAGCTCACTTACAGATACGCAGTATTTT.

This chain uses TRBV28 with TRBJ1-2; D is uncertain. Between the trimmed V and J ends, which lost 4 bases and 4 bases, there was a span of 13 bases. This CDR3 contains 14 residues. The germline gives CDR1 MDHEN, CDR2 SYDVKM. The CDR3 spells CASSWASTPYGYTF. As DNA, the CDR3 is TGTGCCAGCAGTTGGGCAAGTACTCCCTATGGCTACACCTTC.

The chain uses TRBV11-1 and TRBJ2-2; either TRBD1 or TRBD2 may supply D (5 bases each). There are 14 residues in the CDR3. Germline V gives CDR1 SGHAT, CDR2 FQDESV (reference sequence). V lost 5 bases and J lost 7, with 14 bases in between. This CDR3 reads CASSDQGAGGELFF. The DNA for the CDR3 is TGTGCCAGCAGCGACCAAGGGGCGGGCGGGGAGCTGTTTTTT.

The chain employs TRBV10-3 and TRBJ1-3; D unresolved. Germline CDR1 reads ENHRY; CDR2 reads SYGVKD. V lost 8 bases and J 0 bases, leaving 14 bases between the germline ends. This CDR3 comprises 15 residues. CDR3 coding DNA: TGTGCCATCGACCAGTCCCCAAACTCTGGAAACACCATATATTTT. The encoded protein is CAIDQSPNSGNTIYF.

This clone was detected a few times. The chain links TRBV18 to TRBJ2-7, with a tentative D call TRBD1 (6 bases). The CDR3 covers 14 residues. Trimming stripped 5 bases from V and 4 bases from J, with 15 bases between. Germline V gene lookup returns CDR1 KGHSH and CDR2 LQKENI. The CDR3 bases are TGTGCCAGCTCATCGGACAGATTTCGGTACGAGCAGTACTTC. It yields the protein CASSSDRFRYEQYF. The complete variable domain, with remaining parts taken from reference TRBV18 and TRBJ2-7, reads NAGVMQNPRHLVRRRGQEARLRCSPMKGHSHVYWYRQLPEEGLKFMVYLQKENIIDESGMPKERFSAEFPKEGPSILRIQQVVRGDSAAYFCASSSDRFRYEQYFGPGTRLTVT.

The chain recombines TRBV28 with TRBJ2-7; D not certain. Per germline, CDR1 MDHEN and CDR2 SYDVKM. Trimming took 5 bases from V and 1 from J, leaving 15 bases between them. The CDR3 covers 15 residues. The CDR3 is CASSPLTARSYEQYF. The CDR3 nucleotides are TGTGCCAGCAGTCCACTAACCGCGAGGTCCTACGAGCAGTACTTC.

This clone is labeled medium-sized. This sample includes further DNA sequences coding for the same CDR3. The DNA for the CDR3 is TGTGCCAGCAGCCCTGCGGGTGGCTACACCTTC. This encodes CASSPAGGYTF. The genes are TRBV12-3 or TRBV12-4 and TRBJ1-2; D unresolved. Trimming shortened V by 6 bases and J by 7 bases, and 9 bases separated the two germline ends. This CDR3 has 11 amino acids.

The chain has TRBV5-1 and TRBJ1-4; the D gene is possibly TRBD1 (5 bases). The CDR3 is made up of 15 amino acids. Trimming took 0 bases from V and 3 from J, leaving 9 bases between them. The V gene's germline CDR1 is SGHRS and CDR2 YFSETQ. The CDR3 spells CASSLEGPPNEKLFF. CDR3 nucleotides: TGCGCCAGCAGCTTGGAGGGGCCCCCTAATGAAAAACTGTTTTTT.

V and J are TRBV11-2 and TRBJ2-2, with D unclear. The CDR3 has 12 residues. From germline, CDR1 is SGHAT and CDR2 FQNNGV. V was clipped by 0 bases and J by 7 bases, with 3 bases between them. In nucleotides, the CDR3 is TGTGCCAGCAGCTTAGAACGCGGGGAGCTGTTTTTT. It translates to CASSLERGELFF.